This is a list of T cell receptor beta chains from one sample in a study of cytomegalovirus exposure and HLA in healthy donors. Data came from immunoSEQ multiplex PCR; TCRdb stores just in-frame clones and leaves some out. The top ten clones hold about 3% of a sample with 68,000 or so clones, about 90% of them seen once. The sample comprised PBMCs. These receptors were obtained from a young man in good health and CMV-seronegative. The CDR3 runs from the conserved cysteine through the conserved F or W. Each record gives: clone size, V gene, D gene, J gene, CDR3 protein, CDR3 DNA. The D gene is left open where the match is weak. Size is stated for part of the rows, as once, few or many counts, or as a class when the clone is expanded.

.	TRBV11-1	TRBD2	TRBJ2-1	CASSFAPSGEQFF	TGTGCCAGCAGCTTCGCCCCTAGCGGCGAGCAGTTCTTC
.	TRBV9	TRBD1	TRBJ1-5	CASSGGGTGRNQPQHF	TGTGCCAGCAGCGGGGGGGGGACAGGGAGGAATCAGCCCCAGCATTTT
.	TRBV6-5	.	TRBJ2-3	CASSSSPARVDTQYF	TGTGCCAGCAGTTCCTCACCCGCCAGGGTCGATACGCAGTATTTT
.	TRBV4-3	.	TRBJ2-2	CASSQRELNTGELFF	TGCGCCAGCAGCCAGCGGGAACTTAACACCGGGGAGCTGTTTTTT
.	TRBV9	.	TRBJ2-7	CASSVAGGITSEQYF	TGTGCCAGCAGCGTAGCAGGAGGGATAACCTCCGAGCAGTACTTC
.	TRBV2	.	TRBJ1-1	CASTRQVLYEAFF	TGTGCCAGCACCAGACAGGTGCTATACGAAGCTTTCTTT
.	TRBV6-4	.	TRBJ2-2	CASSHGLLWKDTGELFF	TGTGCCAGCAGTCACGGACTGTTGTGGAAGGACACCGGGGAGCTGTTTTTT
few	TRBV7-2	.	TRBJ2-1	CASSLARLAKEQFF	TGTGCCAGCAGCTTAGCGAGGCTAGCGAAAGAGCAGTTCTTC
.	TRBV7-2	.	TRBJ1-1	CASSWPGRGTEAFF	TGTGCCAGCAGCTGGCCCGGGCGGGGGACTGAAGCTTTCTTT
.	TRBV28	TRBD1	TRBJ2-7	CASSRPGGSYEQYF	TGTGCCAGCAGCCGCCCAGGGGGCTCCTACGAGCAGTACTTC
medium-sized	TRBV27	TRBD2	TRBJ2-2	CASSLKGRTSGGLVTGELFF	TGTGCCAGCAGTTTGAAGGGAAGGACTAGCGGGGGGTTAGTCACCGGGGAGCTGTTTTTT
once	TRBV4-1	TRBD2	TRBJ2-7	CASSLGTSGKYEQYF	TGCGCCAGCAGCCTGGGGACTAGCGGGAAATACGAGCAGTACTTC
.	TRBV28	.	TRBJ2-3	CASLTASSTDTQYF	TGTGCCAGTTTGACAGCCTCTAGCACAGATACGCAGTATTTT
few	TRBV28	.	TRBJ2-3	CATAGGLTDTQYF	TGTGCCACCGCTGGGGGCTTGACAGATACGCAGTATTTT
.	TRBV30	.	TRBJ1-5	CAWRARPQHF	TGTGCCTGGAGAGCAAGGCCCCAGCATTTT
.	TRBV30	TRBD2	TRBJ2-2	CAWKPGLAGVTGELFF	TGTGCCTGGAAACCGGGACTAGCGGGAGTAACCGGGGAGCTGTTTTTT
.	TRBV9	TRBD2	TRBJ2-5	CASSVGGGRGGETQYF	TGTGCCAGCAGCGTAGGCGGCGGGAGGGGGGGAGAGACCCAGTACTTC
.	TRBV4-3	TRBD2	TRBJ2-3	CASSQNHLGLAGDSDTQYF	TGCGCCAGCAGCCAGAATCACCTCGGACTAGCGGGAGATTCAGATACGCAGTATTTT
.	TRBV29-1	TRBD2	TRBJ2-7	CSVGGLAEQSWQYF	TGCAGCGTGGGGGGACTAGCGGAACAAAGTTGGCAGTACTTC
.	TRBV4-3	.	TRBJ2-6	CASSQEWRGGANVLTF	TGCGCCAGCAGCCAAGAATGGCGAGGAGGGGCCAACGTCCTGACTTTC